The 14 T cell receptor beta chains given below trace back to one sample, sequenced in a study of identical twins. A single record per CDR3 protein comes from TCRdb applying MiXCR to the 5' RACE reads. The sample has about 810,000 distinct CDR3 sequences, 10% to 15% seen once; the top ten hold around 1.5%. These data also formed part of another study, on yellow fever vaccine responses in identical twins.

Sequenced input: PBMCs. The receptors were sampled from a woman under 30 in good health.

This clonotype has ten or more counts. The V gene is TRBV29-1, the J gene TRBJ2-5; D is ambiguous. Trimming shortened V by 3 bases and J by 3 bases, and 8 bases separated the two germline ends. CDR1 and CDR2 from the germline V gene are SQVTM and ANQGSEA. The CDR3 has 12 residues. CDR3 protein: CSVDGWKETQYF. The CDR3, as DNA: TGCAGCGTTGATGGGTGGAAAGAGACCCAGTACTTC.

The chain combines TRBV29-1 with TRBJ2-1; D might be TRBD1 or TRBD2, each matching 6 bases. Germline V gene data show CDR1 as SQVTM and CDR2 as ANQGSEA. Between the trimmed V and J ends, which lost 4 bases and 10 bases, there was a span of 23 bases. The CDR3 loop spans 15 amino acids. CDR3 nucleotide sequence: TGCAGCGTTGGGGGGGTAGGCGTCGGGGGCACCGAGCAGTTCTTC. This encodes CSVGGVGVGGTEQFF.

This clonotype appeared a few times. The chain combines TRBV15 with TRBJ2-5; 11 positions agree with TRBD2. Germline CDR1 is LNHNV and CDR2 is YYDKDF (reference sequence). The CDR3 is 16 residues long. The trim removed 0 bases at V and 4 bases at J, leaving 4 bases unmatched. The CDR3 loop is CATSRDLTSGGETQYF. The CDR3 bases are TGTGCCACCAGCAGAGATCTTACTAGCGGGGGAGAGACCCAGTACTTC.

Concerning this clonotype: The junction and the germline gene differ at one end; a read error may be behind it. The V and J genes are TRBV29-1 and TRBJ2-5; TRBD2 might be the D (6 bases). CDR1 and CDR2 (germline): SQVTM, ANQGSEA. This CDR3 has 13 residues. The CDR3 sequence is CSVEKQGGEIQYF. The CDR3 DNA follows: TGCAGCGTTGAGAAGCAGGGAGGTGAGATCCAGTACTTC.

The V call is TRBV14, the J call TRBJ2-2; no clear D gene. This CDR3 region has 14 residues. CDR1 is SGHDN, CDR2 FVKESK, per germline. Trimming removed 0 bases from V and 3 bases from J, with 5 bases in between. CDR3 region: CASSQDWDTGELFF. The DNA for the CDR3 is TGTGCCAGCAGCCAAGATTGGGACACCGGGGAGCTGTTTTTT.

V and J are TRBV12-3 or TRBV12-4 and TRBJ2-2, with unresolved D. V was trimmed by 3 bases and J by 2 bases, leaving 7 bases between them. The CDR3 has 14 residues. CDR3 sequence: CASSFSTNTGELFF. DNA of the CDR3: TGTGCCAGCAGTTTTTCTACTAACACCGGGGAGCTGTTTTTT.

The V gene is TRBV4-1, the J gene TRBJ1-5; 9 bases align to TRBD1. The germline V gene has CDR1 MGHRA and CDR2 YSYEKL. The CDR3 loop spans 15 amino acids. J was trimmed by 5 bases and V by 4 bases; bases with no gene match: 6. The CDR3 sequence: CASSPDRGYDQPQHF. CDR3 nucleotide sequence: TGCGCCAGCAGCCCGGACAGGGGATATGATCAGCCCCAGCATTTT.

This clonotype was observed a handful of times. In nucleotides, the CDR3 is TGCAGCCTAGCAGCCGGGACCGGATTAGATACGCAGTATTTT. Protein sequence: CSLAAGTGLDTQYF. The chain joins TRBV29-1 to TRBJ2-3; D may correspond to TRBD1 or TRBD2 (5 bases each). The CDR3 is made up of 14 amino acids. Deletions cut 8 bases from V and 5 bases from J, with 20 bases between. Germline V gene sequence: CDR1 SQVTM, CDR2 ANQGSEA.

The chain links TRBV15 to TRBJ2-5, with no clear D. V lost 9 bases, J lost 4 bases, and 15 bases lay in between. Germline V gene data show CDR1 as LNHNV and CDR2 as YYDKDF (reference sequence). The CDR3 runs 13 residues. CDR3 protein: CATTKPGRETQYF. For the CDR3, the DNA is TGTGCCACGACGAAACCGGGCCGAGAGACCCAGTACTTC.

V is TRBV11-1 and J is TRBJ1-1; 9 bases agree with TRBD1. Germline CDR1 SGHAT, CDR2 FQDESV (reference sequence). The length of the CDR3 is 14 residues. J gave up 6 bases and V 5 bases, and 7 bases lay outside the gene matches. The CDR3 is CASSNVQGAPEAFF. DNA for the CDR3: TGTGCCAGCAGCAACGTACAGGGGGCCCCTGAAGCTTTCTTT.

J is TRBJ2-7 and V is TRBV29-1, with unresolved D. The V and J ends lost 6 bases and 5 bases respectively, with 11 bases between them. The germline V gene encodes CDR1 SQVTM and CDR2 ANQGSEA. The CDR3 consists of 11 residues. The CDR3 DNA is TGCAGCGTAGATCTGACGGACGAGCAGTACGTC. It translates to CSVDLTDEQYV.

This clonotype was observed a handful of times. The chain has TRBV3-1 and TRBJ2-5; no clear D. The CDR3 consists of 15 residues. Germline assignment: CDR1 LGHDT and CDR2 YNNKEL (reference sequence). V was pared by 1 base and J by 5 bases, with 14 bases between. The CDR3 DNA follows: TGTGCCAGCAGCCAAGGTCAGGTGTCTGGGGAGACCCAGTACTTC. Protein sequence: CASSQGQVSGETQYF.

V gene TRBV27 combines with J gene TRBJ2-7; 9 bases line up with TRBD2. The CDR3 covers 15 residues. From germline, CDR1 is MNHEY and CDR2 SMNVEV (reference sequence). V shed 4 bases, J shed 4 bases, and the junction held 8 bases outside the gene matches. CDR3 amino acids: CASSSVAGVGYEQYF. CDR3 nucleotides: TGTGCCAGCAGTTCCGTAGCGGGAGTTGGTTACGAGCAGTACTTC.

The chain links TRBV20-1 to TRBJ2-1; no reliable D call. The V end was cut by 3 bases, the J end by 2 bases, with 11 bases between. There are 14 residues in the CDR3. Germline V gene data show CDR1 as DFQATT and CDR2 as SNEGSKA (reference sequence). CDR3 residues: CSASSAYPYNEQFF. The CDR3 region has the DNA TGCAGTGCTAGTTCGGCCTACCCCTACAATGAGCAGTTCTTC.